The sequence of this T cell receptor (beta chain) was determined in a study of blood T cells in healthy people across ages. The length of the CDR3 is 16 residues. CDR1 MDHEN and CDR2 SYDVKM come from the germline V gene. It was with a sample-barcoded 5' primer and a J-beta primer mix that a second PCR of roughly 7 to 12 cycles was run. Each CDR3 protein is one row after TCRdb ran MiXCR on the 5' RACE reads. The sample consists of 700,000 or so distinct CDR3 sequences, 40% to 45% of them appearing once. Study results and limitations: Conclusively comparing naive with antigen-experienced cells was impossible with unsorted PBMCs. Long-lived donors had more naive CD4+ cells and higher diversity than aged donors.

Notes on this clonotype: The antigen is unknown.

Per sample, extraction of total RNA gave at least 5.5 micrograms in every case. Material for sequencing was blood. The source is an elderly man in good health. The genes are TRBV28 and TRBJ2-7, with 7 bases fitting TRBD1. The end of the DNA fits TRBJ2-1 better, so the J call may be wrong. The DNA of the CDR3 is TGTGCCAGCAGGACTCAAAAATCACAGGGGTCCTTTGAGCAGTTCTTC. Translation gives CASRTQKSQGSFEQFF.